Shown below are 14 T cell receptor beta chains from a single sample sequenced in a study of T cell responses to AZD1222 COVID-19 vaccine. The method was immunoSEQ multiplex PCR; TCRdb's version includes in-frame clones alone and lacks a portion of them. In the table there are approximately 160,000 clones, 90% of which are singletons. Sequences were derived from peripheral blood, sampled on day 0 of AZD1222 vaccination. Every receptor here comes from an adult in good health.

The chain couples TRBV18 to TRBJ1-2; D is undetermined. This CDR3 has 13 amino acids. Germline V gene data show CDR1 as KGHSH and CDR2 as LQKENI. V lost 3 bases to trimming and J lost 3 bases, with 8 bases between them. As DNA, the CDR3 is TGTGCCAGCTCACCCCGGGGTGACTATGGCTACACCTTC. The encoded protein is CASSPRGDYGYTF.

The chain combines TRBV9 with TRBJ1-3; D gene ambiguous. The length of the CDR3 is 16 residues. Germline CDR1 and CDR2: SGDLS and YYNGEE. With 0 bases removed from V and 1 base from J, the gap between germline ends came to 11 bases. The CDR3 coding sequence is TGTGCCAGCAGCGTAGACGCCGGAATATCTGGAAACACCATATATTTT. As protein: CASSVDAGISGNTIYF.

The chain is built from TRBV29-1 and TRBJ1-2; a weak D match, TRBD1 (5 bases). Germline V gene lookup returns CDR1 SQVTM and CDR2 ANQGSEA. With 2 bases removed from V and 5 bases from J, the gap between germline ends came to 15 bases. The CDR3 is 14 amino acids. In DNA form, the CDR3 reads TGCAGCGTTGAACGGGACGAAGTAGGGTATGGCTACACCTTC. Translating it yields CSVERDEVGYGYTF. Full variable domain (remainder filled in from reference TRBV29-1 and TRBJ1-2): SAVISQKPSRDICQRGTSLTIQCQVDSQVTMMFWYRQQPGQSLTLIATANQGSEATYESGFVIDKFPISRPNLTFSTLTVSNMSPEDSSIYLCSVERDEVGYGYTFGSGTRLTVV.

This chain connects TRBV5-3 to TRBJ2-5, with TRBD2 matching over 10 bases. TRBV5-3 is given ORF status, its function remaining uncertain. The V segment lost 7 bases and the J segment 3 bases; nucleotides outside the gene matches: 12. CDR3 length: 16 amino acids. Written as DNA, the CDR3 is TGTGCCAGAGGGACCCACACTAGCGGGGAGGAAGAGACCCAGTACTTC. This gives the protein CARGTHTSGEEETQYF.

V is TRBV3-1 (or the pseudogene TRBV3-2) and J is TRBJ1-2, with D possibly being TRBD1 (5 bases). Germline values: CDR1 LGHDT, CDR2 YNNKEL (reference sequence). Trimming left V 3 bases short and J 4 bases short, with 18 bases between. The CDR3 has 16 residues. CDR3 region: CASSHIPGSGGYGYTF. In nucleotides, the CDR3 is TGTGCCAGCAGCCATATCCCAGGGTCGGGTGGCTATGGCTACACCTTC.

The rearrangement uses TRBV7-2 and TRBJ1-5; a weak D match, TRBD1 (5 bases). CDR3 length equals 14 residues. Germline V gives CDR1 SGHTA, CDR2 FQGNSA. V was pared by 3 bases and J by 7 bases, with 13 bases between. This CDR3 reads CASSFGGYGQPQHF. The CDR3 DNA follows: TGTGCCAGCAGCTTCGGGGGATATGGGCAGCCCCAGCATTTT.

This clone has only one observation. The rearrangement joins TRBV9 to TRBJ2-7; possibly TRBD2 for D (5 bases). The germline V gene has CDR1 SGDLS and CDR2 YYNGEE. The ends were cut back, 2 bases at V and 4 bases at J, with 13 bases in the middle. CDR3 size: 14 residues. The CDR3 bases are TGTGCCAGCAGCGTTGCGGGTTCTGGTTACGAGCAGTACTTC. Its translation is CASSVAGSGYEQYF.

V usage is TRBV5-5 and J usage is TRBJ1-4; D is undetermined. V lost 1 base and J 5 bases, leaving 12 bases between the germline ends. This CDR3 is 15 amino acids long. In germline, CDR1 is SGHKS, CDR2 YYEKEE (reference sequence). CDR3 sequence: CASSLLGEDNEKLFF. The CDR3 DNA reads TGTGCCAGCAGCTTGTTGGGAGAGGACAATGAAAAACTGTTTTTT. Supplemented by reference TRBV5-5 and TRBJ1-4, the full variable domain reads DAGVTQSPTHLIKTRGQQVTLRCSPISGHKSVSWYQQVLGQGPQFIFQYYEKEERGRGNFPDRFSARQFPNYSSELNVNALLLGDSALYLCASSLLGEDNEKLFFGSGTQLSVL.

This chain links TRBV7-8 with TRBJ1-6; D is possibly TRBD1 (5 bases). The V gene lost 4 bases and the J gene lost 0 bases, with 13 bases spanning the gap. The CDR3 runs 17 residues. Germline V gene data show CDR1 as SGHVS and CDR2 as FQNEAQ. The CDR3 DNA reads as TGTGCCAGCAGCTCGGAAGGACACAGCTCCTATAATTCACCCCTCCACTTT. Translation: CASSSEGHSSYNSPLHF.

The genes are TRBV7-8 and TRBJ1-3, with 9 bases that match TRBD1. J lost 7 bases, V lost 5 bases, and 9 bases had no gene match. CDR1 is SGHVS and CDR2 is FQNEAQ in the germline V gene. The CDR3 loop spans 15 amino acids. The CDR3 DNA sequence: TGTGCCAGCAGCCTGGGAGGACAGGGGAGGAACACCATATATTTT. Translating it yields CASSLGGQGRNTIYF.

This chain uses TRBV6-2 or TRBV6-3 with TRBJ1-2, with 9 nucleotides matching TRBD1. Germline-derived CDR1 and CDR2 are MNHEY and SVGEGT. The V and J ends lost 2 bases and 2 bases, in that order; junction bases with no gene match: 6. The CDR3 spans 16 residues. The DNA for the CDR3 is TGTGCCAGCAGTTACGAGGGGGACAGGGCGAACTATGGCTACACCTTC. It specifies CASSYEGDRANYGYTF.

The chain employs TRBV7-2 and TRBJ1-6; D remains unclear. Per the germline V gene, CDR1 is SGHTA and CDR2 is FQGNSA. This CDR3 has 13 residues. The V and J ends lost 2 bases and 7 bases respectively, with 6 bases between them. CDR3 residues: CASSLPGNSPLHF. The CDR3 DNA reads TGTGCCAGCAGCTTACCGGGGAATTCACCCCTCCACTTT.

The chain couples TRBV9 to TRBJ1-2, with D hard to call. The CDR3 has 13 amino acids. Trimming took off 3 bases at V and 4 bases at J, with 10 bases between the two ends. Germline values: CDR1 SGDLS, CDR2 YYNGEE. As DNA, the CDR3 is TGTGCCAGCAGCGCTGTCAGTTTCTATGGCTACACCTTC. The encoded protein is CASSAVSFYGYTF.

As for this clone: Other nucleotide sequences from this sample produce the same CDR3. This chain links TRBV18 with TRBJ1-2; weak D call: TRBD1 (6 bases). Germline V gene sequence: CDR1 KGHSH, CDR2 LQKENI. V lost 3 bases and J 2 bases, leaving 7 bases between the germline ends. This CDR3 spans 13 amino acids. The CDR3 region is CASSPDRNYGYTF. The CDR3, as DNA: TGTGCCAGCTCACCCGACAGGAACTATGGCTACACCTTC.